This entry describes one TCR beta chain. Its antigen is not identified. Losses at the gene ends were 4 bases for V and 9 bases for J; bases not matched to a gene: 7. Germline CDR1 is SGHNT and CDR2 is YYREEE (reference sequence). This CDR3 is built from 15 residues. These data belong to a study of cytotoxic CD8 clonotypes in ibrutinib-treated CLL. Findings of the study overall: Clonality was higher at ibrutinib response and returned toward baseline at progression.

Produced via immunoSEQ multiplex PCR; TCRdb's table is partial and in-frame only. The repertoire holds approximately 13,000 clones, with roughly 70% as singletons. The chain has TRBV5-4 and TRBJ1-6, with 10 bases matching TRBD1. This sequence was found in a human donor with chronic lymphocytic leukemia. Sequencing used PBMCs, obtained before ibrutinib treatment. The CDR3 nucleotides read TGTGCCAGCAGCCTGGGACAGGGGATGGGTTCACCCCTCCACTTT. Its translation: CASSLGQGMGSPLHF.